What follows describes a single TCR beta chain. Its antigen is unidentified. These data originate in a study of T cell responses to AZD1222 COVID-19 vaccine. The study, taken as a whole, reports: The donor cohort was predominantly white British with a female majority, and clonal diversity may have been underestimated. Recipients of two AZD1222 doses showed rising Spike-specific TCR breadth and depth. Reports say nearly half of spike-specific TCRs go after unmutated variant regions.

Data came from immunoSEQ multiplex PCR; TCRdb stores just in-frame clones and leaves some out. This table holds 150,000 to 200,000 clones, over 90% found once. Germline V CDR1 and CDR2: LGHDT, YNNKEL (reference sequence). The CDR3 consists of 13 residues. V lost 1 base and J lost 2, with 6 bases in between. Sequences were derived from peripheral blood, sampled on day 0 of AZD1222 vaccination. This chain uses TRBV3-1 (or the pseudogene TRBV3-2) with TRBJ2-7; D remains unclear. The clonotype originates from an adult in good health. CDR3 sequence (DNA): TGTGCCAGCAGCCAAGCCGGACCCTACGAGCAGTACTTC. It codes for CASSQAGPYEQYF.